The present T cell receptor beta chain was sequenced within a study of cytomegalovirus exposure and HLA in healthy donors (dated by TCRdb to about 2017). Study-wide context: According to an earlier analysis of several hundred of the donors, about 179 million T cells yielded roughly 110 million unique TCR beta sequences and about 300 Gb of sequence data. An early release that covered about 640 HLA-typed donors contained approximately 320 gigabases of sequencing data and around 85 million unique TCR sequences. Among the approximately 400 genotyped donors, around 81% belonged to the genetic ancestry cluster associated with self-reported Caucasian donors. The study aimed to test whether cataloging public T cell receptors could reveal signatures of past pathogen exposure. The study profiled the T cell repertoires of more than 500 subjects by immunosequencing and related them to cytomegalovirus serostatus. Along with the approximately 650-subject first cohort, a separate validation cohort of around 120 different subjects was used. The study combined high-throughput TCR immunosequencing, statistical association of individual TCRs with disease status, and machine learning to predict cytomegalovirus infection status. A later analysis re-examined previously published TCR beta repertoires from 600 to 700 donors and added high-resolution HLA genotyping to investigate patterns of TCR occurrence. In the later analysis, no new phenotypic data were used to find candidate immune exposures; instead, reliance was placed on TCR beta sequences and their occurrence across donors. An earlier analysis of around 640 of the donors used high-throughput TCR beta sequencing to judge whether each TCR beta V gene segment behaved as functional or pseudogenic. Donor age, sex, ethnicity and CMV serostatus were compiled together with the repertoire data. A later genetic analysis took genome-wide SNP genotypes for 398 of the 666 donors and used that subset as a discovery cohort. Every discovery cohort repertoire had been produced on one sequencing platform. Class I and class II HLA loci were covered by the typing at four-digit resolution. Typing coverage differed by locus: A, B, C, DRB1 and DQB1 were typed in roughly 629-630 donors, DQA1 in approximately 520, DPA1 in around 600, and DPB1 in about 450. Roughly 5 DR-DQ haplotypes were treated as single units for association and clustering because of strong linkage in the cohort. Across around 400 genotyped donors of the cohort, an average of roughly 250,000 unique TCR beta nucleotide sequences per donor were sequenced, and roughly 17% of those sequences were non-productive.

General findings and caveats noted by the study authors: While some public TCRs were present in many individuals, most TCR sequences turned up only very rarely across donors. The 87-base-pair reads could not distinguish some IMGT-functional V segments, including TRBV6-2 and TRBV6-3, so those segments were excluded. Because HLA typing was unavailable for some donors at each locus, only the typed subset was used in association tests. Only TCR beta chains were sequenced in this cohort, and the absence of alpha or paired-chain data limited detectable features. In a later genetic analysis, a missense DCLRE1C variant was associated with V-gene and J-gene trimming of TCR beta chains, and the association was replicated in an independent cohort. A further reported finding was that TCR beta sequences accurately predicted the HLA-A and HLA-B alleles for most subjects in the first cohort. Broadly in line with IMGT annotations, most TCR beta V segments showed up in productive rearrangements about 90% or about 30% of the time in an earlier analysis of approximately 640 of the donors. The sequencing pipeline was judged likely to have produced a cluster of highly shared sequence variants as a technical artifact. The classifier was reported to diagnose cytomegalovirus status with high specificity and sensitivity in both the original cohort and the validation cohort. A later analysis associated 15,000 to 20,000 TCR beta sequences with specific HLA alleles at a false discovery rate of 0.05. According to a later analysis, parvovirus B19, influenza, CMV and Epstein-Barr virus appeared linked to several top co-occurrence clusters. CMV serostatus was the only immune exposure information available for the cohort. In the study, approximately 160 TCR beta chains were listed as associated with cytomegalovirus. A later analysis found that HLA-associated TCR beta chains were more clonally expanded and had lower generation probabilities than equally common non-associated chains. The authors suggested that the approach could potentially be extended to other disease states and immunological phenotypes. Three of the identified cytomegalovirus-associated TCR beta chains were confirmed in vitro to be specific for cytomegalovirus antigens. In a later analysis, most CMV-associated TCR beta chains were found to appear HLA-restricted, with HLA associations seemingly driven largely by CMV exposure. A later genetic analysis reported fewer N-insertions in productive TCRs among donors in an Asian-associated ancestry cluster than the 666-donor mean. Correlated functional status among segregating V segments might be attributable to linkage disequilibrium, but an unknown experimental factor could not be ruled out. Because counts were too low, under 20 rarely observed V segments, including chromosome 9 orphons, were left out of the earlier analysis of roughly 600 of the donors. Roughly uniform sequencing depth across donors was assumed in presence/absence analyses, although this assumption may not hold. When HLA alleles, especially DR and DQ, strongly co-occurred, TCR associations were difficult to assign to individual alleles. In a later analysis, TCR association rates were found to vary across HLA loci, with the most associated TCRs seen for DRB1 alleles and the fewest for HLA-C alleles.

In total, around 600 healthy bone marrow donors made up the cohort. At the time of sampling, all cohort members were nominally healthy, though unrecorded immune exposures were likely present. Of the approximately 670 cohort members, 250 to 300 had positive CMV serostatus and 350 to 400 had negative CMV serostatus, and CMV serostatus was not recorded for the donor. Every donor gave a peripheral blood sample, and the peripheral blood mononuclear cells from that sample were used for TCR beta sequencing. Genomic DNA was extracted from the blood cell samples with the Qiagen DNeasy Blood Extraction Kit. As to this clone: The antigen this receptor binds is unknown. No much larger clone is present one base from it, and per-base qualities are unavailable.

Receptor libraries were prepared by the immunoSEQ multiplex PCR assay. For the multiplex PCR, a mixture combining 60 forward primers for TCR Vbeta segments and 13 reverse primers for TCR Jbeta segments was used. A multiplex PCR assay on genomic DNA amplified the CDR3 region of rearranged TCR beta genes. The amplified TCR beta libraries were sequenced on the Illumina HiSeq System as 87-base-pair reads. As for how the authors treated the data: Across the 600 to 700 repertoires, a later analysis counted around 80 million unique TCR beta chains, approximately 12 million of which were shared by at least two donors. Raw reads were error-corrected and collapsed into unique sequences by a nearest-neighbor algorithm in which closely related sequences were merged to remove PCR and sequencing errors. Alignment of CDR3 sequences to IMGT reference sequences was used to assign V, D and J gene segments. For a sequence to be retained, at least a six-nucleotide match to both a V gene segment and a J gene segment was required. Rearrangements were classified as productive when the CDR3 lacked stop codons and remained in frame with V and J, and all other rearrangements were classified as non-productive. CDR3 was defined according to IMGT convention as the region running from the second conserved V-encoded cysteine to the conserved J-encoded phenylalanine. The earlier analysis of roughly 590 of the donors excluded any sequence lacking an unambiguous match to a single V gene segment. An earlier analysis of a few hundred of the donors called V segments functional above 56.7% productive rearrangements and segregating when the between-donor standard deviation exceeded 5%. A statistical classification framework was built for diagnosing cytomegalovirus status from the catalog of TCR beta chain sequences. In a later analysis, TCR nucleotide sequences were compared against IMGT/GENE-DB human TR gene sequences so that V and J genes could be assigned. A later analysis assigned CDR3 sequences and most-parsimonious VDJ recombination scenarios with the TCRdist pipeline. In a later analysis, every TCR beta chain was defined by the combination of its CDR3 amino acid sequence and its V-gene family, and reads without a unique V-gene family were dropped. As a way to deal with suspected cross-contamination and a sequencing artifact, a later analysis dropped hundreds of nucleotide sequences that were highly shared and had low generation probability. For each public chain, a later analysis derived a clonal expansion index from normalized ranks of inferred template counts within each repertoire. In a later analysis, generation probabilities were computed with a VDJ recombination model fitted to out-of-frame rearrangements, and the resulting probabilities were checked against IGoR. A later analysis scored TCR-TCR, TCR-HLA and TCR-CMV co-occurrence with hypergeometric tests, applying a repertoire-size bias correction to TCR pairs. False discovery rates were estimated in a later analysis by permuting HLA or CMV assignments 20 times. A later analysis grouped co-occurring TCRs with DBSCAN, adding TCRdist sequence similarity when clustering within HLA-allele-positive subsets. For co-occurrence clustering, repertoires with fewer than 30,000 or more than 120,000 public chains were excluded, along with roughly 5 repertoires with anomalous nucleotide sharing. As stored in TCRdb, this immuneACCESS dataset retains in-frame rearrangements with V and J assigned. A fraction of the clones does not appear; measured against another copy, unresolved V genes explain less than half of the discrepancy, and the remainder lacks a known reason. V and J calls and clone size follow that table, whereas D and trimming were derived from the DNA. The table for this sample lists some 120,000 clones; 60% to 85% of them were counted only once. The ten largest clones represent about 0.94% of the sample.

The V and J ends are trimmed by 5 bases and 4 bases, leaving 15 bases between them. From cysteine to phenylalanine, the CDR3 is 14 amino acids long. This entry keeps only the CDR3 DNA: 42 bases, framed from base 1. According to the germline V gene, CDR1 reads SGHAT and CDR2 reads FQNNGV. The origin of this receptor is a human donor in good health. Sample: PBMCs. The chain uses TRBV11-2 and TRBJ2-7; the D gene is perhaps TRBD2, on 6 matching bases. The bases read TGTGCCAGCAGCCAGTACCTCGGGGGATACGAGCAGTACTTC. Its product reads: CASSQYLGGYEQYF.